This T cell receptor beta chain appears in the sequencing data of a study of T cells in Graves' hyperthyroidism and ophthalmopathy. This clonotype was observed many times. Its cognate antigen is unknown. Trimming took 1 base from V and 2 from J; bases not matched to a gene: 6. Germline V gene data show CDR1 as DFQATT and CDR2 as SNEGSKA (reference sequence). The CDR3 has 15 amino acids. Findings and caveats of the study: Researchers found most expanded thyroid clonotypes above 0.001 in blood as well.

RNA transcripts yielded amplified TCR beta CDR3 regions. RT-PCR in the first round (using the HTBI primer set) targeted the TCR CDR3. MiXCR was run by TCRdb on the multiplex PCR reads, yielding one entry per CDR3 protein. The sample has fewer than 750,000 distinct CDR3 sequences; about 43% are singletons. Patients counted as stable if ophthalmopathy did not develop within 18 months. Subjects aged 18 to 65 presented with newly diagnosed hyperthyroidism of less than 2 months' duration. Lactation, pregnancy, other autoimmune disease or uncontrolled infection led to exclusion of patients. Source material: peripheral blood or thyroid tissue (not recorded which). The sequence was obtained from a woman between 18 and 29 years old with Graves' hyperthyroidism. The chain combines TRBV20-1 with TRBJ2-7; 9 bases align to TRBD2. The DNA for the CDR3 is TGCAGTGCTAGAGTCCCTAGCGGGATTGCCTACGAGCAGTACTTC. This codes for CSARVPSGIAYEQYF.